This T cell receptor (beta chain) was sequenced in a study of blood T cell repertoires in COVID-19. Study details: T cells, B-cell-depleted T cells, or PBMCs supplied cDNA or gDNA.

V shed 2 bases, J shed 2 bases, and the junction held 3 bases outside the gene matches. This CDR3 comprises 15 residues. Germline CDR1 and CDR2: MNHNY and SVGAGI (reference sequence). Clones were read by immunoSEQ multiplex PCR, and TCRdb kept only the in-frame ones, dropping some. Of under 95,000 clones in the sample, approximately 87% were seen once. This chain joins TRBV6-6 and TRBJ2-7, with 10 nucleotides matching TRBD1. The sample consisted of peripheral blood. The clonotype comes from a human donor in a cohort sampled during active COVID-19. DNA of the CDR3: TGTGCCAGCAGTTACCTAGGGACAGGGGCCTACGAGCAGTACTTC. Its protein is CASSYLGTGAYEQYF.